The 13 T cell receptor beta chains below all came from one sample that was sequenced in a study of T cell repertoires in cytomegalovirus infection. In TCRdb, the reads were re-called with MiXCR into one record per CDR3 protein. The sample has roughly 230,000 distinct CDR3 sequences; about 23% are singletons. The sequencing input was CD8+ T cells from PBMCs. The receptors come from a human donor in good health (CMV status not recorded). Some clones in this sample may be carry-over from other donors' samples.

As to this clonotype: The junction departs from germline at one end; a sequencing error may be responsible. CDR3 residues: CASSLPYWDTSYEQCF. For the CDR3, the DNA is TGTGCCAGCAGCTTACCCTACTGGGACACCTCCTACGAGCAGTGCTTC. This chain uses TRBV7-8 with TRBJ2-7; possibly TRBD1 for D (6 bases). The CDR3 is 16 residues long. Germline CDR1 reads SGHVS; CDR2 reads FQNEAQ.

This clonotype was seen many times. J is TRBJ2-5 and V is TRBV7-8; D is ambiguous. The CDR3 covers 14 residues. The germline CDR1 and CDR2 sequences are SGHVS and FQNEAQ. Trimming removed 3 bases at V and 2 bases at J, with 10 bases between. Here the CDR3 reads CASSFHPEQETQYF. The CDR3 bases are TGTGCCAGCAGCTTTCATCCCGAACAAGAGACCCAGTACTTC.

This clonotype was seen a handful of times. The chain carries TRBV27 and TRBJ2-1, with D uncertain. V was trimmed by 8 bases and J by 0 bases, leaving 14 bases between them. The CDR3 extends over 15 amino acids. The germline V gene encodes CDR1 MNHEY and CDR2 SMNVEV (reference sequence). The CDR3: CASRYWASSYNEQFF. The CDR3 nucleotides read TGTGCCAGCCGCTACTGGGCTAGCTCCTACAATGAGCAGTTCTTC.

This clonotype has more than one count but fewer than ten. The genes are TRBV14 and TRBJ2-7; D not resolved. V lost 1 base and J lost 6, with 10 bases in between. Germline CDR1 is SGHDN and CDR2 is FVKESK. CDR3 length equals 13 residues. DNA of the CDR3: TGTGCCAGCAGCCAAGTGTTAAACGGCGAGCAGTACTTC. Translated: CASSQVLNGEQYF.

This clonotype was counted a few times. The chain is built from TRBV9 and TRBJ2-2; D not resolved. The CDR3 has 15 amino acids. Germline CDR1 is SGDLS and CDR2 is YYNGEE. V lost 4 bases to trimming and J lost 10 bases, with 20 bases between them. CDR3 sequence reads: CASSPPLGDLQELFF. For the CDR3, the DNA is TGTGCCAGCAGCCCTCCTCTCGGAGATCTACAGGAGCTGTTTTTT.

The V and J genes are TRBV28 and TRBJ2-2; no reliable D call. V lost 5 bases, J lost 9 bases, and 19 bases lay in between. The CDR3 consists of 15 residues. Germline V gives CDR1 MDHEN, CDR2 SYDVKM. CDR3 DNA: TGTGCCAGCAGTGTCCTGAGTCGGCACGCCCGGGAGCTGTTTTTT. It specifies CASSVLSRHARELFF.

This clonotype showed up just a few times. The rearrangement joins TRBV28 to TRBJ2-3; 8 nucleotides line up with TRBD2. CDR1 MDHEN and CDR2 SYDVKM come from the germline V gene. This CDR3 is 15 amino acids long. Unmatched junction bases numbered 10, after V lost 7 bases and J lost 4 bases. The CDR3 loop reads CASKVSGGRADTQYF. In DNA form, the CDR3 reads TGTGCCAGCAAAGTCAGCGGGGGCAGGGCAGATACGCAGTATTTT. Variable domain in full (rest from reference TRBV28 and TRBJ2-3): DVKVTQSSRYLVKRTGEKVFLECVQDMDHENMFWYRQDPGLGLRLIYFSYDVKMKEKGDIPEGYSVSREKKERFSLILESASTNQTSMYLCASKVSGGRADTQYFGPGTRLTVL.

The CDR3 nucleotides are TGTGCCTGGAGTGTTCAGGAGCTAGCCAATGAGCAGTTCTTC. This gives the protein CAWSVQELANEQFF. This chain joins TRBV30 and TRBJ2-1; the D gene is possibly TRBD2 (5 bases). The CDR3 is 14 amino acids. V was pared by 0 bases and J by 6 bases, with 12 bases between. Germline CDR1 GTSNPN, CDR2 SVGIG (reference sequence).

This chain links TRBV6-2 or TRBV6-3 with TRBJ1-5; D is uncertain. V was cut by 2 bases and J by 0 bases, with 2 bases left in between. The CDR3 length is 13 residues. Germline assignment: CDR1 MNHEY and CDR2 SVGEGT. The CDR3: CASSYVSNQPQHF. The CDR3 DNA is TGTGCCAGCAGTTACGTTAGCAATCAGCCCCAGCATTTT.

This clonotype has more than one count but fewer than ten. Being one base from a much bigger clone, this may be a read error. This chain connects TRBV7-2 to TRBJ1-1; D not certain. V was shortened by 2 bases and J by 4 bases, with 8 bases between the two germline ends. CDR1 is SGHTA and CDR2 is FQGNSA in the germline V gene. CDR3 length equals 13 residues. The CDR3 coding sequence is TGTGCCAGCAGCTTACGGGTGGGCACTGAAGCTTTCTTT. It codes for CASSLRVGTEAFF.

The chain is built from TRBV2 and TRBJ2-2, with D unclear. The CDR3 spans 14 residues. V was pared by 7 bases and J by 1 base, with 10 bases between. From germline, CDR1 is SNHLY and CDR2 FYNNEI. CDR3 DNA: TGTGCCAGCATTCGCTCAGAGAACACCGGGGAGCTGTTTTTT. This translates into CASIRSENTGELFF.

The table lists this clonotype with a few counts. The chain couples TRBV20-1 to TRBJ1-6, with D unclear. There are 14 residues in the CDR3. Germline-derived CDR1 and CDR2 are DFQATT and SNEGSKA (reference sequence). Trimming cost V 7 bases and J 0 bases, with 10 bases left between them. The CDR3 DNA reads TGCAGTGTTTCGCCGAGCTCCTATAATTCACCCCTCCACTTT. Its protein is CSVSPSSYNSPLHF.

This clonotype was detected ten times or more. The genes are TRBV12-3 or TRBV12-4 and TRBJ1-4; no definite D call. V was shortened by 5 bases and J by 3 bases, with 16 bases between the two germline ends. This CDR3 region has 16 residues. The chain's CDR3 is CASSPLFPGANEKLFF. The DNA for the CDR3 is TGTGCCAGCAGTCCTTTGTTCCCTGGAGCTAATGAAAAACTGTTTTTT.